This T cell receptor (beta chain) comes out of a study of T cell changes during pregnancy in multiple sclerosis (dated by TCRdb to about 2019). Some background on the complete study: The study examined how the T cell repertoire changed over the course of pregnancy in women with multiple sclerosis.

In regard to this clone: The antigen this receptor binds is unknown. Per-nucleotide qualities are absent, and no much larger clonotype sits a single base away.

Trimming removed 6 bases from V and 5 bases from J; the gene matches leave 3 bases unexplained. Including the terminal cysteine and phenylalanine, the CDR3 comprises 13 residues. Here the CDR3 DNA is all that survives: 39 bases in frame from base 1. Via the germline V gene, CDR1 is MDHEN and CDR2 SYDVKM. The protocol used for the library was the immunoSEQ multiplex PCR assay. Here the immuneACCESS table is served through TCRdb, limited to in-frame sequences with V and J called. Missing clones are a known gap in these copies; in checked studies unresolved V genes cover under half, and the rest lacks a known reason. Here the sample has tens of thousands of clones; 91% occur a single time. The top ten clonotypes cover about 3% of the sample.

The specimen comprised CD4+ T cells from peripheral blood mononuclear cells, sampled in the third trimester of pregnancy. The V and J genes are TRBV28 and TRBJ2-7; TRBD1 lines up with 11 middle nucleotides. The clonotype originates from a female donor in good health, enrolled as a control in a pregnancy study. In nucleotide form, the sequence is TGTGCCAGCAGAAGGACAGGGGGCAACGAGCAGTACTTC. This gives the protein CASRRTGGNEQYF.